Ten or more counts support the clone carrying this TCR beta chain. Its antigen is undetermined. This sample is part of a study of T cells in Graves' hyperthyroidism and ophthalmopathy. Study results and caveats: Ophthalmopathy prediction by the model preceded onset by a median roughly 6.3 months. In the blood, most expanded thyroid clonotypes above 0.001 appeared as well.

Amplified regions were TCR beta CDR3 sequences from RNA transcripts. First-round RT-PCR targeting the TCR CDR3 was performed with the HTBI primer set. TCRdb re-derived calls from the multiplex PCR reads in MiXCR, one entry per CDR3 protein. The data hold approximately 710,000 distinct CDR3 sequences, with about 18% observed a single time. It was considered stable Graves' hyperthyroidism when ophthalmopathy did not progress within 18 months. PBMCs were derived from about 9.1 ml fresh peripheral blood. Germline assignment: CDR1 SGDLS and CDR2 YYNGEE. CDR3 size: 16 residues. The junction had 9 bases not matched to a gene; V was cut back by 4 bases and J by 2 bases.

The rearrangement links TRBV9 to TRBJ1-3; 7 bases are a match to TRBD1. The receptor was isolated from a man in his forties or fifties with Graves' hyperthyroidism. Source material: blood. The CDR3 nucleotides are TGTGCCAGCAGCTCCGGAGGGGGCCCGGCTGGAAACACCATATATTTT. It is translated as CASSSGGGPAGNTIYF.